Shown below are 27 T cell receptor beta chains from a single sample sequenced in a study of cytomegalovirus exposure and HLA in healthy donors. Researchers ran the PCR with 60 Vbeta and 13 Jbeta primers. TCRdb keeps only in-frame clones here, not all; method: immunoSEQ multiplex PCR. The table lists around 150,000 clones, approximately 82% of them singletons. The specimen was PBMCs. The receptors here all came from a woman aged 40 to 55 in good health and CMV-seropositive.

The rearrangement uses TRBV10-1 and TRBJ2-7; D not certain. Germline-derived CDR1 and CDR2 are WNHNN and SYGVQD (reference sequence). This CDR3 is 13 amino acids long. Trimming pared 4 bases from V and 2 bases from J, leaving 9 bases between. The CDR3 loop is CASSAVPPYEQYF. The CDR3 coding sequence is TGCGCCAGCAGTGCAGTTCCACCCTACGAGCAGTACTTC.

The chain combines TRBV28 with TRBJ1-5; 9 bases align to TRBD1. Trimming took 5 bases from V and 5 from J; bases not matched to a gene: 7. This CDR3 comprises 15 residues. Germline lookup yields CDR1 MDHEN and CDR2 SYDVKM. Here the CDR3 DNA reads TGTGCCAGCAGTCCAGCCGACAGGGGGGATCAGCCCCAGCATTTT. Translation gives CASSPADRGDQPQHF.

This clone was seen a handful of times. The chain combines TRBV30 with TRBJ1-5; 9 bases are a match to TRBD1. Germline V lookup: CDR1 GTSNPN, CDR2 SVGIG (reference sequence). CDR3 size: 13 residues. Losses at the gene ends were 0 bases for V and 6 bases for J; bases not matched to a gene: 0. The CDR3, as DNA: TGTGCCTGGAGTGTACAGGGGGCTCAGCCCCAGCATTTT. It encodes CAWSVQGAQPQHF.

The CDR3 bases are TGTGCCTGGGCCGGGACACGAAGCACAGATACGCAGTATTTT. Translated: CAWAGTRSTDTQYF. The genes are TRBV30 and TRBJ2-3; possible D gene TRBD1, 6 bases. The CDR3 spans 14 residues. Germline V lookup: CDR1 GTSNPN, CDR2 SVGIG (reference sequence). V lost 5 bases and J 0 bases, leaving 12 bases between the germline ends.

The sample holds a few counts of this clone. The chain is built from TRBV28 and TRBJ2-7, with TRBD2 identical over 9 bases. With V trimmed by 3 bases and J by 3 bases, 9 bases remained unmatched. The CDR3 totals 16 residues. Germline lookup yields CDR1 MDHEN and CDR2 SYDVKM. The CDR3 reads CASSFRARLAVYEQYF. Here the CDR3 DNA reads TGTGCCAGCAGTTTTCGGGCCAGACTAGCGGTCTACGAGCAGTACTTC.

This clone was seen a few times. This rearrangement joins TRBV19 to TRBJ1-5, with D possibly TRBD1 on 6 matching bases. Trimming took 10 bases from V and 0 from J, leaving 10 bases between them. From germline, CDR1 is LNHDA and CDR2 SQIVND (reference sequence). This CDR3 comprises 13 residues. The CDR3 nucleotides are TGTGCCACGGCGGGGGCTAGCAATCAGCCCCAGCATTTT. Encoded protein: CATAGASNQPQHF.

The chain is built from TRBV28 and TRBJ2-7, with 11 bases that match TRBD2. This CDR3 contains 16 residues. After removal of 7 bases from V and 0 bases from J, the junction contained 8 bases not matched to a gene. CDR1 is MDHEN and CDR2 is SYDVKM in the germline V gene. The CDR3 DNA follows: TGTGCCAGCACCCCGGGACTAGCGGAGGTCTCCTACGAGCAGTACTTC. This translates into CASTPGLAEVSYEQYF.

V is TRBV4-1 and J is TRBJ2-3; D might be TRBD1 (6 bases). The V end lost 0 bases, the J end lost 3 bases, and 13 bases lay between the germline ends. CDR1 is MGHRA, CDR2 YSYEKL, per germline. This CDR3 comprises 16 residues. This CDR3 is CASSQDSLGGTDTQYF. CDR3 DNA: TGCGCCAGCAGCCAAGACAGTCTAGGGGGAACAGATACGCAGTATTTT.

Notes on this clone: Relative to the germline gene, one junction end is altered; a read error may explain this. The gene calls are TRBV7-9 and TRBJ2-7; D is possibly TRBD2 (5 bases). CDR1 is SEHNR, CDR2 FQNEAQ, per germline (reference sequence). The CDR3 loop spans 12 amino acids. CDR3 residues: CSSSPTSYEQYF. The CDR3 nucleotides are TGTTCCAGCAGCCCCACTAGCTACGAGCAGTACTTC.

There are a few counts of this clone. The chain links TRBV28 to TRBJ1-3; a possible D gene is TRBD1 (5 bases). V lost 5 bases and J 0 bases, leaving 14 bases between the germline ends. Germline lookup yields CDR1 MDHEN and CDR2 SYDVKM. The CDR3 totals 16 residues. The chain's CDR3 is CASSLNRFFSGNTIYF. CDR3 in DNA: TGTGCCAGCAGTCTCAACAGGTTCTTCTCTGGAAACACCATATATTTT.

Only one count was recorded for this clone. The V call is TRBV29-1, the J call TRBJ1-2; the match to TRBD1 covers 8 bases. This CDR3 has 13 residues. The junction had 2 bases not matched to a gene; V was cut back by 4 bases and J by 1 base. Per the germline V gene, CDR1 is SQVTM and CDR2 is ANQGSEA. In DNA form, the CDR3 reads TGCAGCGTTGGTGACAGGGGTAACTATGGCTACACCTTC. It is translated as CSVGDRGNYGYTF.

CDR3: CASLRWGRVMGDQPQHF. The CDR3, as DNA: TGCGCCAGCTTACGGTGGGGGCGGGTTATGGGTGATCAGCCCCAGCATTTT. The chain has TRBV10-1 and TRBJ1-5; TRBD1 is a possible D gene (6 bases). This CDR3 is built from 17 residues. The germline V gene has CDR1 WNHNN and CDR2 SYGVQD (reference sequence). V was trimmed by 8 bases and J by 5 bases, leaving 25 bases between them.

This chain uses TRBV5-8 with TRBJ2-6; 10 bases match TRBD1. This CDR3 spans 17 amino acids. The ends lost 3 bases at V and 2 bases at J; junction bases unmatched: 5. Germline V gives CDR1 SGHTS, CDR2 YDEGEE. The CDR3 DNA reads as TGTGCCAGCAGCTATGGACAGGGGGGTACTGGGGCCAACGTCCTGACTTTC. As protein: CASSYGQGGTGANVLTF. Using reference TRBV5-8 and TRBJ2-6 for the parts outside the CDR3, the full variable domain is EAGVTQSPTHLIKTRGQQATLRCSPISGHTSVYWYQQALGLGLQFLLWYDEGEERNRGNFPPRFSGRQFPNYSSELNVNALELEDSALYLCASSYGQGGTGANVLTFGAGSRLTVL.

The chain joins TRBV2 to TRBJ1-1, with no clear D. The germline CDR1 and CDR2 sequences are SNHLY and FYNNEI. This CDR3 spans 11 amino acids. V lost 9 bases to trimming and J lost 9 bases, with 14 bases between them. Here the CDR3 reads CASREGSKAFF. In DNA, the CDR3 is TGTGCCAGTAGAGAGGGATCGAAAGCTTTCTTT.

This clone was counted a single time. The rearrangement uses TRBV5-4 and TRBJ1-1; D unclear. CDR3 length: 14 residues. The germline V gene encodes CDR1 SGHNT and CDR2 YYREEE (reference sequence). V gave up 4 bases and J gave up 4 bases, with 14 bases separating them. CDR3 in DNA: TGTGCCAGCAGCCCCCTCGGAGGGAGCACTGAAGCTTTCTTT. This translates into CASSPLGGSTEAFF.

As regards this clone: A read error may account for a junction end that differs from germline. The chain uses TRBV7-9 and TRBJ2-1; 9 bases line up with TRBD2. The germline V gene has CDR1 SEHNR and CDR2 FQNEAQ (reference sequence). This CDR3 spans 18 amino acids. The CDR3 DNA reads TGTTCCAGCAGCTTTGGTCTAGCGGGACGACGGTCCTACAATGAGCAGTTCTTC. Its protein product is CSSSFGLAGRRSYNEQFF.

CDR3 bases: TGCACCAGCAGCCAGGCTGGATGGGGGACTAGCTCAAATCAAGGTGACAATGAGCAGTTCTTC. It is translated as CTSSQAGWGTSSNQGDNEQFF. This chain links TRBV1 with TRBJ2-1; TRBD2 was called by the table and not checked on the DNA. TRBV1 is tagged as a pseudogene. This CDR3 region has 21 residues.

Points on this clone: An end of the junction does not agree with germline; a read error may underlie this. V is TRBV30 and J is TRBJ2-1, with D possibly TRBD1 on 6 matching bases. The CDR3 length is 14 residues. Germline V gene data show CDR1 as GTSNPN and CDR2 as SVGIG (reference sequence). This CDR3 reads CVWSRGSSYNEQFF. The CDR3 region has the DNA TGTGTCTGGAGTAGGGGGAGCTCCTACAATGAGCAGTTCTTC.

This chain connects TRBV28 to TRBJ2-7, with 7 positions matching TRBD1. The ends lost 2 bases at V and 2 bases at J; junction bases unmatched: 6. CDR1 MDHEN and CDR2 SYDVKM come from the germline V gene. The CDR3 sequence is 15 residues long. The CDR3 region is CASSLKGGAAYEQYF. The CDR3 DNA is TGTGCCAGCAGTTTAAAAGGGGGCGCCGCCTACGAGCAGTACTTC.

This clone was seen only once. The rearrangement joins TRBV7-2 to TRBJ2-3, with D tentatively TRBD1 (6 bases). CDR1 SGHTA and CDR2 FQGNSA come from the germline V gene. The CDR3 length is 15 residues. V was trimmed by 0 bases and J by 4 bases, leaving 11 bases between them. The CDR3 coding sequence is TGTGCCAGCAGCTTAGCGTACAGGGCAGCAGATACGCAGTATTTT. The encoded protein is CASSLAYRAADTQYF.

This clone came up a few times. CDR3 residues: CASTTGSTGYSGANVLTF. The CDR3 DNA reads as TGTGCCAGCACAACAGGGTCGACAGGATACTCTGGGGCCAACGTCCTGACTTTC. The chain couples TRBV27 to TRBJ2-6, with a tentative D call TRBD1 (6 bases). The CDR3 is made up of 18 amino acids. Germline V gives CDR1 MNHEY, CDR2 SMNVEV (reference sequence). V shed 7 bases and J shed 0 bases, with 19 bases lying between them.

The chain is built from TRBV30 and TRBJ2-2; D remains unclear. The CDR3 is 14 amino acids. Trimming took off 1 base at V and 2 bases at J, with 8 bases between the two ends. CDR1 and CDR2 from the germline V gene are GTSNPN and SVGIG (reference sequence). CDR3 sequence (DNA): TGTGCCTGGAGTGGTAACAGTAACACCGGGGAGCTGTTTTTT. Its translation is CAWSGNSNTGELFF.

The chain recombines TRBV27 with TRBJ1-3, with D possibly TRBD1 on 6 matching bases. Trimming stripped 5 bases from V and 0 bases from J, with 11 bases between. The germline V gene has CDR1 MNHEY and CDR2 SMNVEV (reference sequence). The CDR3 is 15 amino acids. The CDR3 loop is CASSPSRGSGNTIYF. The CDR3 nucleotides read TGTGCCAGCAGTCCCTCCAGGGGCTCTGGAAACACCATATATTTT.

This clone was counted a few times. The genes are TRBV6-1 and TRBJ1-2; 8 nucleotides agree with TRBD1. Trimming at V came to 2 bases and at J to 8 bases, leaving 10 bases not matched to a gene. CDR1 is MNHNS and CDR2 is SASEGT in the germline V gene. This CDR3 has 15 amino acids. CDR3 amino acids: CASSERGTGFEGYTF. In DNA, the CDR3 is TGTGCCAGCAGTGAACGTGGGACAGGATTTGAGGGCTACACCTTC.

CDR3 nucleotides: TGTGCCAGCAGCGCTCGAGGGAGTTCCGATACGCAGTATTTT. Its translation: CASSARGSSDTQYF. The chain employs TRBV9 and TRBJ2-3; the D gene is possibly TRBD2 (5 bases). The V end was cut by 3 bases, the J end by 6 bases, with 14 bases between. CDR1 is SGDLS, CDR2 YYNGEE, per germline. CDR3 length equals 14 residues.

The chain recombines TRBV4-3 with TRBJ2-2; perhaps TRBD1 as D (6 bases). Germline V gives CDR1 LGHNA, CDR2 YSLEER. The CDR3 has 16 amino acids. V was clipped by 0 bases and J by 4 bases, with 12 bases between them. The DNA for the CDR3 is TGCGCCAGCAGCCAAGACAGGGGTGTGAGCACCGGGGAGCTGTTTTTT. This codes for CASSQDRGVSTGELFF.

The J gene is TRBJ2-5, the V gene TRBV6-5; TRBD2 is a possible D gene (6 bases). The CDR3 extends over 14 amino acids. CDR1 and CDR2 from the germline V gene are MNHEY and SVGAGI. With 6 bases removed from V and 4 bases from J, the gap between germline ends came to 15 bases. In DNA, the CDR3 is TGTGCCAGCAGACGATCCCAAGCGGGAGAGACCCAGTACTTC. Translating it yields CASRRSQAGETQYF.